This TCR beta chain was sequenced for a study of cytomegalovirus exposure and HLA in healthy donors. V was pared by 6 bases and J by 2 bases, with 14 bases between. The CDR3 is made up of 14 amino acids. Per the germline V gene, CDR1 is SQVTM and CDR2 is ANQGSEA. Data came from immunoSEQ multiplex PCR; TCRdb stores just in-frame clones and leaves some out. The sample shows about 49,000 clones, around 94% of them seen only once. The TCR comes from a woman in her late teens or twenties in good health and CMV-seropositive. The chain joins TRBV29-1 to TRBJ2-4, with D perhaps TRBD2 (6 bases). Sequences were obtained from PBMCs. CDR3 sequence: CSVREALTKNIQYF. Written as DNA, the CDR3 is TGCAGCGTCAGGGAGGCCCTAACCAAAAACATTCAGTACTTC.